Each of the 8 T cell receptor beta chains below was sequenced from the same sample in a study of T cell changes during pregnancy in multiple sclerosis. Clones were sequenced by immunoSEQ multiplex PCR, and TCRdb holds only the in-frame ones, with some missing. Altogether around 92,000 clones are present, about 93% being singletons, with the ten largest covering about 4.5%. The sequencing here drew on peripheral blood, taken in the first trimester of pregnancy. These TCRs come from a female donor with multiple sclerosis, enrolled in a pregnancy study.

In nucleotides, the CDR3 is TGTGCCAGCAGCCTCTACGTTCTGCTAGCGGGGGGTTACAATGAGCAGTTCTTC. It yields the protein CASSLYVLLAGGYNEQFF. The rearrangement links TRBV5-8 to TRBJ2-1, with TRBD2 matching 11 bases. CDR1 and CDR2 (germline): SGHTS, YDEGEE. This CDR3 contains 18 residues. V was clipped by 4 bases and J by 4 bases; unmatched bases: 13.

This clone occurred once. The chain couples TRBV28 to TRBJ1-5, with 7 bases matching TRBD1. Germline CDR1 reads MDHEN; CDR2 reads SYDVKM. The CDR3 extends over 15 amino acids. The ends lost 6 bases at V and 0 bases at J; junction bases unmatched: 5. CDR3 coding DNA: TGTGCCAGCAGATCCGGGACAGATAGCAATCAGCCCCAGCATTTT. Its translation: CASRSGTDSNQPQHF. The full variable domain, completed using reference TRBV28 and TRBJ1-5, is DVKVTQSSRYLVKRTGEKVFLECVQDMDHENMFWYRQDPGLGLRLIYFSYDVKMKEKGDIPEGYSVSREKKERFSLILESASTNQTSMYLCASRSGTDSNQPQHFGDGTRLSIL.

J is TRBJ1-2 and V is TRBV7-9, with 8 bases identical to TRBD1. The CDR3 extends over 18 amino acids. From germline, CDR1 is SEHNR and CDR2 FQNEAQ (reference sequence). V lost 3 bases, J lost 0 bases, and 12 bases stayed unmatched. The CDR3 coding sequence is TGTGCCAGCAGCTTCCCGCCGGGACAGGACAGTTCTAACTATGGCTACACCTTC. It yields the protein CASSFPPGQDSSNYGYTF.

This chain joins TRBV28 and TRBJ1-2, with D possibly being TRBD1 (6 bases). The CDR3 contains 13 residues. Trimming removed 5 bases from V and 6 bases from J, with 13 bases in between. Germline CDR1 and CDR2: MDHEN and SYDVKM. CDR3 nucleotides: TGTGCCAGCAGTATCTTACCAGGGGATGGCTACACCTTC. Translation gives CASSILPGDGYTF.

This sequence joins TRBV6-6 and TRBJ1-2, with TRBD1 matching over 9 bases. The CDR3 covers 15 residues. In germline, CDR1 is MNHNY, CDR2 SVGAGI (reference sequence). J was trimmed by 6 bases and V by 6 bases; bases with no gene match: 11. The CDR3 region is CASSNLNDRGNGYTF. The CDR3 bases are TGTGCCAGCAGCAACCTAAACGACAGGGGGAATGGCTACACCTTC.

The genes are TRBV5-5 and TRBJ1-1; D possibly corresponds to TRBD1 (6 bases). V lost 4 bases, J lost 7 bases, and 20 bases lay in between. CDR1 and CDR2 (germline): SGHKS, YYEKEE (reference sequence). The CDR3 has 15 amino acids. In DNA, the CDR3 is TGTGCCAGCAGCCTCATGCTCCAGGGGTCGGTTGAAGCTTTCTTT. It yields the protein CASSLMLQGSVEAFF.

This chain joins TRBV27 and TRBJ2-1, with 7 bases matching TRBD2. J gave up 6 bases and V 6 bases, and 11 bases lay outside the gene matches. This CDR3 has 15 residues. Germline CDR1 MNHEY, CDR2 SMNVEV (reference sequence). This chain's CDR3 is CASRLSGVVGNEQFF. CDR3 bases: TGTGCCAGCAGACTGAGCGGGGTGGTAGGCAATGAGCAGTTCTTC.

CDR3 DNA: TGTGCCAGCAGCCCCCGACAGGCGATTATGAACACTGAAGCTTTCTTT. Translation gives CASSPRQAIMNTEAFF. The chain employs TRBV9 and TRBJ1-1; D is perhaps TRBD1 (6 bases). CDR3 length: 16 residues. V lost 4 bases to trimming and J lost 0 bases, with 16 bases between them. Germline V gene lookup returns CDR1 SGDLS and CDR2 YYNGEE.